One and the same sample provided the 26 T cell receptor beta chains below, sequenced in a study of blood T cell repertoires in COVID-19 (TCRdb year 2020). The receptor library was made with the immunoSEQ multiplex PCR assay. TCRdb limited this immuneACCESS table to in-frame rearrangements with V and J called. A share of clones is missing; checked studies link under half to unresolved V genes, and the rest is unexplained. The sample includes about 190,000 clones, with around 85% observed a single time. The ten most abundant clones make up 3.2% of the sample. The specimen sequenced was PBMCs or T cells enriched from blood (not recorded which). Receptors were obtained from a woman in her 30s who had recovered from COVID-19.

This clone was recorded many times. The chain couples TRBV2 to TRBJ2-2; TRBD1 might be the D (5 bases). The CDR3 runs 15 residues. The germline gives CDR1 SNHLY, CDR2 FYNNEI. V lost 4 bases, J lost 2 bases, and 11 bases lay in between. The CDR3 nucleotides are TGTGCCAGCAGTGGGGCAGGGCGAAACACCGGGGAGCTGTTTTTT. Translating it yields CASSGAGRNTGELFF.

This clone was counted ten times or more. The gene calls are TRBV12-3 or TRBV12-4 and TRBJ1-6, with 9 positions matching TRBD1. There are 13 residues in the CDR3. The V and J ends lost 7 bases and 13 bases, in that order; junction bases with no gene match: 8. The CDR3 loop is CASIPKQGAPLHF. For the CDR3, the DNA is TGTGCCAGCATCCCAAAACAGGGGGCTCCCCTCCACTTT.

This rearrangement joins TRBV7-8 to TRBJ1-5; a weak D match, TRBD1 (5 bases). The CDR3 runs to 14 residues. Trimming shortened V by 5 bases and J by 7 bases, and 15 bases separated the two germline ends. Germline CDR1 and CDR2: SGHVS and FQNEAQ. The CDR3 DNA reads TGTGCCAGCAGCCACCCGGGGGGAAAGCAGCCCCAGCATTTT. Translating gives CASSHPGGKQPQHF.

The J gene is TRBJ2-1, the V gene TRBV19; D unresolved. Germline loops: CDR1 LNHDA, CDR2 SQIVND (reference sequence). Trimming removed 5 bases from V and 1 base from J, with 9 bases in between. This CDR3 contains 14 residues. As DNA, the CDR3 is TGTGCCAGTAGTGGCGGAGCGTCCTACAATGAGCAGTTCTTC. It codes for CASSGGASYNEQFF.

J is TRBJ2-5 and V is TRBV5-4; D is perhaps TRBD1 (6 bases). Germline CDR1 and CDR2: SGHNT and YYREEE (reference sequence). CDR3 length: 15 amino acids. V gave up 5 bases and J gave up 5 bases, with 19 bases separating them. The CDR3 coding sequence is TGTGCCAGCAGGACCGGACAGCGAGCTTCCGAGACCCAGTACTTC. Protein product: CASRTGQRASETQYF.

This rearrangement joins TRBV27 to TRBJ2-7, with 7 bases aligning to TRBD1. This CDR3 comprises 14 residues. The ends lost 6 bases at V and 6 bases at J; junction bases unmatched: 11. Germline V gene sequence: CDR1 MNHEY, CDR2 SMNVEV (reference sequence). CDR3 coding DNA: TGTGCCAGCAGAGCCTCGGGACAGAGAGCCGAGCAGTACTTC. Its protein product is CASRASGQRAEQYF.

This clone was observed a single time. The V gene is TRBV14, the J gene TRBJ2-1; D remains unclear. The V gene lost 4 bases and the J gene lost 7 bases, with 17 bases spanning the gap. This CDR3 is 15 amino acids long. Germline V gives CDR1 SGHDN, CDR2 FVKESK. This CDR3 reads CASSPSQPGRNEQFF. CDR3 DNA: TGTGCCAGCAGCCCCTCGCAGCCGGGTAGAAATGAGCAGTTCTTC.

The gene calls are TRBV7-9 and TRBJ2-1; 11 nucleotides match TRBD2. CDR1 and CDR2 from the germline V gene are SEHNR and FQNEAQ (reference sequence). Trimming removed 5 bases from V and 4 bases from J; junction bases left unmatched: 7. This CDR3 contains 16 residues. The CDR3 here is CASSPTSGGRYNEQFF. The CDR3 nucleotides are TGTGCCAGCAGCCCAACTAGCGGGGGACGATACAATGAGCAGTTCTTC.

This chain joins TRBV19 and TRBJ1-2, with TRBD1 identical over 7 bases. The length of the CDR3 is 15 residues. V lost 7 bases and J lost 4; bases outside the gene matches: 12. CDR1 is LNHDA and CDR2 is SQIVND in the germline V gene (reference sequence). The CDR3 nucleotides read TGTGCCAGTAAACAACAAGACAGGGCCTTCTATGGCTACACCTTC. Its translation is CASKQQDRAFYGYTF.

The table lists this clone with a count of one. V is TRBV4-1 and J is TRBJ1-3; 8 bases are shared with TRBD1. This CDR3 has 17 amino acids. Germline V gene data show CDR1 as MGHRA and CDR2 as YSYEKL. After removal of 0 bases from V and 0 bases from J, the junction contained 4 bases not matched to a gene. The DNA for the CDR3 is TGCGCCAGCAGCCAAGATTCCACAGGGGGCTCTGGAAACACCATATATTTT. It specifies CASSQDSTGGSGNTIYF.

V is TRBV6-5 and J is TRBJ2-5, with D perhaps matching TRBD2 (6 bases). Per the germline V gene, CDR1 is MNHEY and CDR2 is SVGAGI. The CDR3 runs 15 residues. V dropped 4 bases and J dropped 6 bases, with 18 bases sitting between them. CDR3 DNA sequence: TGTGCCAGCAGTTCCGCCGGGGGACGCGGAAAGACCCAGTACTTC. Encoded protein: CASSSAGGRGKTQYF.

The CDR3 DNA sequence: TGTGCCAGCAGCTTGGCCTTAATTGGAGGGGAGACCCAGTACTTC. Its protein is CASSLALIGGETQYF. This chain connects TRBV5-6 to TRBJ2-5; D may be TRBD2 (6 bases). Trimming removed 0 bases at V and 5 bases at J, with 14 bases between. This CDR3 has 15 amino acids. CDR1 SGHDT and CDR2 YYEEEE come from the germline V gene.

The gene calls are TRBV6-5 and TRBJ1-5; D remains ambiguous. Trimming removed 5 bases from V and 5 bases from J, with 13 bases in between. The CDR3 has 14 amino acids. Germline V gene lookup returns CDR1 MNHEY and CDR2 SVGAGI. CDR3 protein: CASSRAPIDQPQHF. CDR3 coding DNA: TGTGCCAGCAGTCGAGCCCCGATAGATCAGCCCCAGCATTTT.

The V and J genes are TRBV5-1 and TRBJ2-1; perhaps TRBD1 as D (6 bases). Germline-derived CDR1 and CDR2 are SGHRS and YFSETQ. The CDR3 runs 13 residues. Deletions cut 5 bases from V and 7 bases from J, with 13 bases between. The chain's CDR3 is CASRLGGENEQFF. CDR3 nucleotide sequence: TGCGCCAGCAGGTTAGGGGGTGAAAATGAGCAGTTCTTC.

The chain couples TRBV7-3 to TRBJ1-6; TRBD1 is a possible D gene (6 bases). The CDR3 sequence is 13 residues long. V lost 4 bases, J lost 15 bases, and 16 bases lay in between. Germline lookup yields CDR1 SGHTA and CDR2 FQGTGA. The CDR3: CASSSYPGQSLHF. The CDR3 DNA reads as TGTGCCAGCAGCTCATACCCGGGACAAAGCCTCCACTTT.

This clone appeared once. The CDR3 loop is CASRPAGKDQPQHF. The CDR3, as DNA: TGTGCCAGCAGGCCTGCAGGGAAGGATCAGCCCCAGCATTTT. V usage is TRBV28 and J usage is TRBJ1-5, with D perhaps matching TRBD1 (5 bases). V lost 6 bases to trimming and J lost 5 bases, with 14 bases between them. Germline V gene lookup returns CDR1 MDHEN and CDR2 SYDVKM. This CDR3 is 14 amino acids long.

The V call is TRBV28, the J call TRBJ2-7; 8 bases fit TRBD1. V lost 1 base, J lost 2 bases, and 4 bases stayed unmatched. The germline V gene encodes CDR1 MDHEN and CDR2 SYDVKM. CDR3 length: 15 amino acids. The CDR3 sequence is CASSLSGTGPYEQYV. CDR3 nucleotides: TGTGCCAGCAGTTTATCCGGGACAGGACCCTACGAGCAGTACGTC.

The chain links TRBV2 to TRBJ2-1; D ambiguous. The CDR3 length is 13 residues. CDR1 and CDR2 from the germline V gene are SNHLY and FYNNEI. V was clipped by 4 bases and J by 7 bases, with 11 bases between them. The CDR3 reads CASSVGPWNEQFF. The CDR3 nucleotides read TGTGCCAGCAGTGTGGGCCCTTGGAATGAGCAGTTCTTC.

The chain carries TRBV3-1 (or the pseudogene TRBV3-2) and TRBJ2-3; TRBD2 aligns across 9 bases. This CDR3 is built from 16 residues. Germline CDR1 LGHDT, CDR2 YNNKEL (reference sequence). The J segment lost 4 bases and the V segment lost 2 bases, leaving 7 bases of the junction unmatched. The CDR3 DNA sequence: TGTGCCAGCAGCCAATGGGTTGGCGGGGGGGCAGATACGCAGTATTTT. This gives the protein CASSQWVGGGADTQYF.

The J gene is TRBJ1-1, the V gene TRBV19, with 12 positions matching TRBD1. Germline lookup yields CDR1 LNHDA and CDR2 SQIVND (reference sequence). CDR3 size: 15 residues. After removal of 5 bases from V and 6 bases from J, the junction contained 7 bases not matched to a gene. CDR3 loop: CASSGGTGGVAEAFF. The CDR3 DNA reads as TGTGCCAGTAGTGGGGGGACAGGGGGCGTCGCTGAAGCTTTCTTT.

This clone was seen a single time. The gene calls are TRBV18 and TRBJ2-7; D might be TRBD2 (5 bases). The CDR3 sequence is 17 residues long. Germline V gives CDR1 KGHSH, CDR2 LQKENI. Deletions cut 0 bases from V and 2 bases from J, with 17 bases between. This chain's CDR3 is CASSPPARSKRTYEQYF. DNA for the CDR3: TGTGCCAGCTCACCACCGGCAAGGAGCAAGCGGACCTACGAGCAGTACTTC.

CDR3 sequence (DNA): TGTGCCAGCAGCTTACCACCGACTATAACGCGTCGGCGGTATTTT. Residues: CASSLPPTITRRRYF. The gene calls are TRBV7-2 and TRBJ2-3; D may be TRBD2 (5 bases). The CDR3 length is 15 residues. CDR1 and CDR2 from the germline V gene are SGHTA and FQGNSA. Trimming took off 2 bases at V and 14 bases at J, with 23 bases between the two ends.

This clone was observed once. This chain links TRBV4-1 with TRBJ2-7; perhaps TRBD1 as D (6 bases). V lost 0 bases, J lost 1 base, and 10 bases lay in between. The CDR3 runs 15 residues. Germline V gene data show CDR1 as MGHRA and CDR2 as YSYEKL. Here the CDR3 reads CASSQDRQESYEQYF. For the CDR3, the DNA is TGCGCCAGCAGCCAAGACCGACAGGAGTCCTACGAGCAGTACTTC.

The rearrangement uses TRBV19 and TRBJ1-2, with unresolved D. CDR3 size: 14 residues. The germline gives CDR1 LNHDA, CDR2 SQIVND (reference sequence). The V and J ends lost 7 bases and 1 base respectively, with 13 bases between them. DNA of the CDR3: TGTGCCAGTATACCAGGCGCTCTTAACTATGGCTACACCTTC. It specifies CASIPGALNYGYTF.

This clone was seen just once. V is TRBV30 and J is TRBJ2-5; unclear D gene. There are 13 residues in the CDR3. V lost 8 bases to trimming and J lost 5 bases, with 18 bases between them. The germline gives CDR1 GTSNPN, CDR2 SVGIG (reference sequence). The CDR3 DNA sequence: TGTGCCCTTCGATCGGGTTTAAGGGAGACCCAGTACTTC. It specifies CALRSGLRETQYF. The full variable domain, with the rest looked up from reference TRBV30 and TRBJ2-5, is SQTIHQWPATLVQPVGSPLSLECTVEGTSNPNLYWYRQAAGRGLQLLFYSVGIGQISSEVPQNLSASRPQDRQFILSSKKLLLSDSGFYLCALRSGLRETQYFGPGTRLLVL.

This clone was detected a few times. The chain couples TRBV4-1 to TRBJ1-1; D perhaps matches TRBD1 (6 bases). The germline gives CDR1 MGHRA, CDR2 YSYEKL. The CDR3 is 14 residues long. V dropped 3 bases and J dropped 1 base, with 9 bases sitting between them. The CDR3 DNA is TGCGCCAGCAGCCACAGGGGCGAGAACACTGAAGCTTTCTTT. Protein product: CASSHRGENTEAFF.